This entry features one TCR beta chain sequence. The antigen remains undetermined. TCRdb's copy holds only in-frame clones and misses some; the assay was immunoSEQ multiplex PCR. The table includes over 35,000 clones, about three quarters detected once. This CDR3 comprises 13 residues. V lost 8 bases to trimming and J lost 6 bases, with 14 bases between them. Germline lookup yields CDR1 MNHEY and CDR2 SVGAGI. There was relapse after autologous stem cell transplantation in every patient, and there was variation in brentuximab vedotin exposure. The sample belongs to a study of PD-1 blockade in classical Hodgkin lymphoma. Findings and limits, study-wide: CD4+ TCR diversity rose significantly by C4D1, and CD8+ TCR diversity did not.

The TCR comes from a human donor with classical Hodgkin lymphoma. The V gene is TRBV6-5, the J gene TRBJ1-5, with a possible D match to TRBD1 (6 bases). The starting material was peripheral blood mononuclear cells (PBMCs), obtained at baseline. The CDR3 protein is CASGYRAGQPQHF. Written as DNA, the CDR3 is TGTGCCAGCGGGTACAGGGCGGGTCAGCCCCAGCATTTT.